The subject of this entry is one TCR beta chain. This sample is drawn from a study of blood T cell repertoires in COVID-19. Study summary: Samples came from the United States, Italy and Spain, spanning acute and convalescent COVID-19. T cells, B-cell-depleted T cells, or PBMCs supplied cDNA or gDNA.

The CDR3 has 15 residues. CDR1 is SGHRS and CDR2 is YFSETQ in the germline V gene. Trimming took 4 bases from V and 4 from J; bases not matched to a gene: 5. Original analysis: Reference gene primer amplification gave nucleated cell count estimates. Clones were sequenced by immunoSEQ multiplex PCR, and TCRdb holds only the in-frame ones, with some missing. The DNA gave D and trimming, while V, J and clone size come from that table. Of tens of thousands of clones listed, 80% to 90% are singletons. The source material was peripheral blood. The sequence came from a woman aged 70-85 years with acute or convalescent COVID-19. The V gene is TRBV5-1, the J gene TRBJ1-5, with 10 bases that match TRBD1. CDR3 nucleotide sequence: TGCGCCAGCAGCAGGACAGGGGGTCGGAATCAGCCCCAGCATTTT. Residues: CASSRTGGRNQPQHF.